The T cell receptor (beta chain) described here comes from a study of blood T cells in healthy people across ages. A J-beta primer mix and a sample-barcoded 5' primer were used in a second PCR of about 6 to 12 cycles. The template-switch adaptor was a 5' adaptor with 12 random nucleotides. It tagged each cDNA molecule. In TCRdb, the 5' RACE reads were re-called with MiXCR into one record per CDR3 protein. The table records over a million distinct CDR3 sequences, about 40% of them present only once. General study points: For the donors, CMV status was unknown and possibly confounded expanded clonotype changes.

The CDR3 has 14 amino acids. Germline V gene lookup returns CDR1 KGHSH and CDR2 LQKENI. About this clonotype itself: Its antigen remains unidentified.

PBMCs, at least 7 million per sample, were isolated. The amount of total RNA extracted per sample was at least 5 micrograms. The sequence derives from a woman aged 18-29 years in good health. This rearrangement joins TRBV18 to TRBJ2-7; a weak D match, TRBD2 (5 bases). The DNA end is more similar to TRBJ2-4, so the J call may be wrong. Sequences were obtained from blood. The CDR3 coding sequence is TGTGCCAGCTCACCCGGGGATGAGGGAAACATTCAGTACTTC. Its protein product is CASSPGDEGNIQYF.